The 25 T cell receptor beta chains below were found in one sample sequenced in a study of type 1 regulatory T cells. TCRdb analysed the reads with MiXCR anew, one entry per CDR3 protein. In the table there are about 97,000 distinct CDR3 sequences, around a third of which are singletons. Sequencing was carried out using CD4+ T cells, either the whole sample or a sorted fraction (not recorded which). The receptors come from a human donor in good health.

The chain couples TRBV5-1 to TRBJ2-3; 10 bases map to TRBD1. The CDR3 totals 15 residues. Germline V gene data show CDR1 as SGHRS and CDR2 as YFSETQ. Trimming at V came to 0 bases and at J to 5 bases, leaving 3 bases not matched to a gene. CDR3 region: CASSLDRTGGDTQYF. CDR3 nucleotides: TGCGCCAGCAGCTTGGATAGGACAGGGGGAGATACGCAGTATTTT.

The genes are TRBV10-3 and TRBJ2-2; TRBD2 might be the D (5 bases). Per germline, CDR1 ENHRY and CDR2 SYGVKD. Trimming left V 8 bases short and J 5 bases short, with 12 bases between. CDR3 length: 13 amino acids. CDR3 sequence: CAIGQDFTGELFF. The DNA of the CDR3 is TGTGCCATCGGTCAGGACTTTACCGGGGAGCTGTTTTTT.

There are a few counts of this clonotype. V usage is TRBV5-1 and J usage is TRBJ1-3; the D gene is possibly TRBD1 (5 bases). This CDR3 has 14 residues. V was clipped by 0 bases and J by 4 bases, with 8 bases between them. Germline CDR1 reads SGHRS; CDR2 reads YFSETQ. CDR3 nucleotides: TGCGCCAGCAGCTTGGAAGGGGTCGGAAACACCATATATTTT. Its protein product is CASSLEGVGNTIYF.

The chain carries TRBV7-2 and TRBJ1-5, with a weak D call TRBD1 (5 bases). The CDR3 has 14 residues. Germline loops: CDR1 SGHTA, CDR2 FQGNSA. Trimming took off 5 bases at V and 2 bases at J, with 10 bases between the two ends. The CDR3 bases are TGTGCCAGCAGCGGGGACGGGGGCAATCAGCCCCAGCATTTT. This gives the protein CASSGDGGNQPQHF.

This chain connects TRBV5-1 to TRBJ2-2, with D uncertain. V lost 5 bases, J lost 0 bases, and 11 bases lay in between. CDR3 size: 15 residues. Germline V lookup: CDR1 SGHRS, CDR2 YFSETQ. Here the CDR3 DNA reads TGCGCCAGCAGTATGGGAAACACGAACACCGGGGAGCTGTTTTTT. It translates to CASSMGNTNTGELFF.

The V call is TRBV20-1, the J call TRBJ2-3; D uncertain. In germline, CDR1 is DFQATT, CDR2 SNEGSKA (reference sequence). The V end was cut by 5 bases, the J end by 0 bases, with 15 bases between. This CDR3 contains 15 residues. CDR3 protein: CSAASRAASTDTQYF. In nucleotides, the CDR3 is TGCAGTGCTGCGAGTAGGGCGGCTAGCACAGATACGCAGTATTTT.

The rearrangement links TRBV4-1 to TRBJ1-3; D is uncertain. Germline CDR1 reads MGHRA; CDR2 reads YSYEKL. CDR3 length: 18 residues. Trimming removed 2 bases at V and 3 bases at J, with 20 bases between. CDR3 loop: CASSQPWLKVRDGNTIYF. The CDR3, as DNA: TGCGCCAGCAGCCAACCGTGGCTAAAGGTGCGTGATGGAAACACCATATATTTT.

The chain is built from TRBV20-1 and TRBJ2-5; D possibly corresponds to TRBD1 (5 bases). Per germline, CDR1 DFQATT and CDR2 SNEGSKA (reference sequence). This CDR3 spans 13 amino acids. The V gene lost 3 bases and the J gene lost 5 bases, with 13 bases spanning the gap. The CDR3 sequence: CSASEDITETQYF. The CDR3 nucleotides are TGCAGTGCTAGCGAGGACATCACGGAGACCCAGTACTTC.

V usage is TRBV5-1 and J usage is TRBJ2-6; D unresolved. Germline lookup yields CDR1 SGHRS and CDR2 YFSETQ. This CDR3 contains 12 residues. V lost 9 bases and J lost 3, with 7 bases in between. CDR3 amino acids: CATPDGANVLTF. For the CDR3, the DNA is TGCGCCACCCCTGATGGGGCCAACGTCCTGACTTTC.

In its sample, this clonotype was seen once. This chain uses TRBV6-2 or TRBV6-3 with TRBJ2-1, with no clear D. This CDR3 region has 12 residues. CDR1 and CDR2 from the germline V gene are MNHEY and SVGEGT. The V end was cut by 1 base, the J end by 5 bases, with 3 bases between. This CDR3 reads CASSYLNNEQFF. CDR3 DNA sequence: TGTGCCAGCAGTTACTTGAACAATGAGCAGTTCTTC.

This clonotype has only one observation. The chain employs TRBV30 and TRBJ2-1; maybe TRBD2 (6 bases). The ends were cut back, 7 bases at V and 10 bases at J, with 20 bases in the middle. CDR3 length: 13 residues. Germline V lookup: CDR1 GTSNPN, CDR2 SVGIG (reference sequence). This CDR3 reads CASQRGLGLEQFF. The CDR3 nucleotides read TGTGCCTCCCAACGGGGACTTGGTTTGGAGCAGTTCTTC.

The chain recombines TRBV23-1 with TRBJ2-7; D unclear. TRBV23-1 counts as an open reading frame of uncertain function. The V end was cut by 6 bases, the J end by 0 bases, with 24 bases between. The CDR3 loop spans 18 amino acids. CDR3 nucleotide sequence: TGCGCCAGCAGCCTCACAGTCAGTGGCTACTTCTTCTCCTACGAGCAGTACTTC. Translation: CASSLTVSGYFFSYEQYF.

This clonotype was recorded a few times. The genes are TRBV10-3 and TRBJ2-7, with TRBD1 identical over 9 bases. There are 14 residues in the CDR3. J lost 2 bases, V lost 4 bases, and 3 bases had no gene match. CDR1 is ENHRY, CDR2 SYGVKD, per germline. The CDR3 here is CAISAGQGAYEQYF. CDR3 DNA sequence: TGTGCCATCAGTGCGGGACAGGGAGCCTACGAGCAGTACTTC.

In its sample, this clonotype was seen once. The chain combines TRBV27 with TRBJ2-7, with 15 bases that match TRBD2. Germline CDR1 reads MNHEY; CDR2 reads SMNVEV (reference sequence). The CDR3 runs 16 residues. Trimming removed 7 bases from V and 7 bases from J; junction bases left unmatched: 11. The CDR3 coding sequence is TGTGCCAGCACCATAAGAGGGACTAGCGGGAGGATGGAGCAGTACTTC. Protein: CASTIRGTSGRMEQYF.

This clonotype came up a few times. The chain has TRBV6-2 or TRBV6-3 and TRBJ2-7, with 10 bases lining up with TRBD1. The V segment lost 2 bases and the J segment 7 bases; nucleotides outside the gene matches: 11. Germline-derived CDR1 and CDR2 are MNHEY and SVGEGT. CDR3 length: 16 amino acids. This CDR3 is CASSYPPDRGPREQYF. CDR3 sequence (DNA): TGTGCCAGCAGTTACCCCCCTGACAGGGGGCCGAGGGAGCAGTACTTC.

This clonotype showed up just a few times. The V and J genes are TRBV23-1 and TRBJ1-5; tentative D call: TRBD1 (6 bases). TRBV23-1 is given ORF status, its function remaining uncertain. Trimming took off 3 bases at V and 4 bases at J, with 10 bases between the two ends. The CDR3 loop spans 14 amino acids. CDR3: CASSHGTPNQPQHF. CDR3 sequence (DNA): TGCGCCAGCAGTCACGGGACACCAAATCAGCCCCAGCATTTT.

This clonotype occurred once. A junction boundary mismatches the germline segment, possibly from a read error. J is TRBJ2-3 and V is TRBV10-3; D ambiguous. CDR1 is ENHRY and CDR2 is SYGVKD in the germline V gene. The CDR3 is made up of 12 amino acids. CDR3 region: CAISDGTDMQYF. The CDR3, as DNA: TGTGCCATCAGTGACGGAACAGATATGCAGTATTTT.

This clonotype was counted between two and nine times. The chain combines TRBV9 with TRBJ2-2; TRBD1 is a possible D gene (5 bases). Germline V gene data show CDR1 as SGDLS and CDR2 as YYNGEE. The CDR3 runs 14 residues. V lost 0 bases, J lost 8 bases, and 11 bases lay in between. CDR3 in DNA: TGTGCCAGCAGCGTAGACCCAGGGAAGGGGGAGCTGTTTTTT. Translated, it gives CASSVDPGKGELFF.

This sequence joins TRBV7-3 and TRBJ1-2; a possible D gene is TRBD1 (5 bases). V lost 5 bases, J lost 6 bases, and 13 bases lay in between. Looked up from germline, CDR1 is SGHTA and CDR2 is FQGTGA. CDR3 length: 13 amino acids. For the CDR3, the DNA is TGTGCCAGCAGCACCCGACAGTCGGATGGCTACACCTTC. This translates into CASSTRQSDGYTF.

The chain combines TRBV6-6 with TRBJ1-1, with 7 bases aligning to TRBD1. J was trimmed by 4 bases and V by 2 bases; bases with no gene match: 4. This CDR3 region has 14 residues. Looked up from germline, CDR1 is MNHNY and CDR2 is SVGAGI (reference sequence). The CDR3 coding sequence is TGTGCCAGCAGTTACGCAGGGGGAGGCACTGAAGCTTTCTTT. Encoded protein: CASSYAGGGTEAFF.

This clonotype was picked up a small number of times. The chain combines TRBV6-1 with TRBJ2-1; TRBD2 agrees at 9 bases. V shed 7 bases, J shed 6 bases, and the junction held 7 bases outside the gene matches. The CDR3 sequence is 14 residues long. From germline, CDR1 is MNHNS and CDR2 SASEGT. CDR3 DNA sequence: TGTGCCAGCAATGATCTAGCGGGAAGCAATGAGCAGTTCTTC. Protein: CASNDLAGSNEQFF.

This chain links TRBV12-3 or TRBV12-4 with TRBJ2-2, with 10 bases lining up with TRBD1. The CDR3 is made up of 15 amino acids. Trimming cost V 6 bases and J 6 bases; bases outside gene matches: 7. The CDR3 sequence is CASRQGTGESGELFF. The CDR3 nucleotides are TGTGCCAGCAGACAAGGGACAGGGGAGTCCGGGGAGCTGTTTTTT.

The rearrangement links TRBV3-1 to TRBJ1-1; D is ambiguous. Germline V gene data show CDR1 as LGHDT and CDR2 as YNNKEL (reference sequence). The germline V and J ends were trimmed by 8 bases and 5 bases, with 12 bases remaining between them. The CDR3 covers 12 residues. CDR3 sequence (DNA): TGTGCCAGCCAGACACCGGGGACTGAAGCTTTCTTT. Translation: CASQTPGTEAFF.

Note on this clonotype: The junction shows a germline mismatch at one end, possibly a read error. The rearrangement joins TRBV19 to TRBJ1-1, with unresolved D. This CDR3 comprises 15 residues. CDR1 and CDR2 from the germline V gene are LNHDA and SQIVND (reference sequence). The DNA for the CDR3 is TGTGCCAGTAGTATGGAGTCCAGCTTAAACATTGAAGCTTTCTTT. It is translated as CASSMESSLNIEAFF.

Here the CDR3 reads CASIISGLRNTGELFF. DNA of the CDR3: TGTGCCAGCATAATTAGCGGGTTGCGGAACACCGGGGAGCTGTTTTTT. This sequence joins TRBV7-9 and TRBJ2-2; TRBD2 aligns across 7 bases. From germline, CDR1 is SEHNR and CDR2 FQNEAQ (reference sequence). Germline trimming cut 7 bases from V and 1 base from J; bases unmatched to any gene: 9. The CDR3 is made up of 16 amino acids.